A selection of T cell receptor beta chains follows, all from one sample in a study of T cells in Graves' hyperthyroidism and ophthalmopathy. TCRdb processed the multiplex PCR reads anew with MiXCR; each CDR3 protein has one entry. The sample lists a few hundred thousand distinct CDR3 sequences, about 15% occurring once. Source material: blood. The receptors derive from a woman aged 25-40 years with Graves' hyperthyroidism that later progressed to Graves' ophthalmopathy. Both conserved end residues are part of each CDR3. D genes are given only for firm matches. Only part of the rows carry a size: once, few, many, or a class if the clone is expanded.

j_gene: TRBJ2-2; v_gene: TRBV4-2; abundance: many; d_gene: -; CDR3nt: TGTGCCAGCAGCCAAGAGTCCAACACCGGGGAGCTGTTTTTT; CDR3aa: CASSQESNTGELFF
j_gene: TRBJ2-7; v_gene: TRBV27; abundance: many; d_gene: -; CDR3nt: TGTGCCAGCAGTTTTGGGAGCTCGGGGGTAGAGTACTTC; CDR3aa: CASSFGSSGVEYF
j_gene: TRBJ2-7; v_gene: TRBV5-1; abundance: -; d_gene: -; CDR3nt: TGCGCCAGCAGCGGAGCTAGCGAGTCGGACCACGAGCAGTACTTC; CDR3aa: CASSGASESDHEQYF
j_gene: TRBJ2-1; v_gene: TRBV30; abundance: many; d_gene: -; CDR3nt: TGTGCCTGGAGTGTAAGGCGTGGTCAGTTCTTC; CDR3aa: CAWSVRRGQFF
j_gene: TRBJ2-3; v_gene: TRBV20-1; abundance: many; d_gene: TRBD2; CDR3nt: TGCAGCGGGGGGGCTAGCGGCTTGATATCCGCAGATACGCAGTATTTT; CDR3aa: CSGGASGLISADTQYF
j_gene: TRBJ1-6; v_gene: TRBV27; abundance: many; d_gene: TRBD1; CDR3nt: TGTGCCAGCACCCGCGGGGGACAGGGGGCAGGAAATTCACCCCTCCACTTT; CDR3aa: CASTRGGQGAGNSPLHF
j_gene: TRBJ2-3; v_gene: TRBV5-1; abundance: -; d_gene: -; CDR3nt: TGCGCCAGCAGCTTTACTTCAGGGGACTTGACGCAGTATTTT; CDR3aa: CASSFTSGDLTQYF
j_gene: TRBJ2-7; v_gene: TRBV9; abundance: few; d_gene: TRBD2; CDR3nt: TGTGCCAGCAGCCGTTCCCCTGGGACTAGCGGGACCCCGACTTACGAGCAGTACTTC; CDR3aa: CASSRSPGTSGTPTYEQYF
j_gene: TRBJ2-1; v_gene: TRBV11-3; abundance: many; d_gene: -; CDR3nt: TGTGCCAGCAGCTATGCGAGGAACTCCTACAATGAGCAGTTCTTC; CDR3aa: CASSYARNSYNEQFF
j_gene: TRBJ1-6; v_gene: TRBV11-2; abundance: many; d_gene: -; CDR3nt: TGTGCCAGCAGCTTACAGGCCCATAATTCACCCCTCCACTTT; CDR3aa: CASSLQAHNSPLHF